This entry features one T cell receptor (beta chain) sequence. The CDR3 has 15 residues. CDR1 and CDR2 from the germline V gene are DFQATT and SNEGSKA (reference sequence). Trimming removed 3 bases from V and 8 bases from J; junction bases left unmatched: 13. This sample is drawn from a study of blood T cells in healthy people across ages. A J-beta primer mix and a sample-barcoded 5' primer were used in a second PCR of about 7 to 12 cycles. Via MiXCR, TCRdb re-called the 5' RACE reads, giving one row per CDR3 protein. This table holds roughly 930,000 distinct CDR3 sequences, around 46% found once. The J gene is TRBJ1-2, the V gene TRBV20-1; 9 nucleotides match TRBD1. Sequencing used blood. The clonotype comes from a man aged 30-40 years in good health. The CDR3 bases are TGCAGTGCTAGGGCCACGGACAGGGGCCTGGGGGGCTACACCTTC. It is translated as CSARATDRGLGGYTF.